Presented here are 27 T cell receptor beta chains from one specimen sequenced in a study of early T cells in non-severe SARS-CoV-2 infection. TCRdb passed the 5' RACE reads through MiXCR, listing each CDR3 protein once. In the table there are approximately 29,000 distinct CDR3 sequences, around 7% of which are singletons. The sample consisted of whole blood. Receptors originate from an adult who was a healthcare worker with PCR-confirmed SARS-CoV-2 infection or an uninfected control (not recorded which).

This clonotype was counted only a few times. The chain couples TRBV29-1 to TRBJ2-3; D might be TRBD1 (5 bases). Between the trimmed V and J ends, which lost 4 bases and 5 bases, there was a span of 10 bases. CDR1 SQVTM and CDR2 ANQGSEA come from the germline V gene. There are 12 residues in the CDR3. The CDR3 DNA follows: TGCAGCGTTGCCCCCAGGGAAGATACGCAGTATTTT. It encodes CSVAPREDTQYF.

This clonotype was counted many times. This chain joins TRBV6-5 and TRBJ2-1; D might be TRBD1 or TRBD2, each matching 6 bases. The CDR3 totals 14 residues. Deletions cut 4 bases from V and 8 bases from J, with 15 bases between. Germline CDR1 is MNHEY and CDR2 is SVGAGI. Here the CDR3 DNA reads TGTGCCAGCAGTTCCTACGGGGGCGCGGATGAGCAGTTCTTC. It encodes CASSSYGGADEQFF.

The rearrangement uses TRBV6-5 and TRBJ2-1; no firm D call. CDR3 length: 13 amino acids. V shed 6 bases and J shed 2 bases, with 8 bases lying between them. Germline V gene data show CDR1 as MNHEY and CDR2 as SVGAGI. CDR3 nucleotides: TGTGCCAGCAGCCTAAGCGCCTACAATGAGCAGTTCTTC. Amino acids: CASSLSAYNEQFF.

This clonotype was recorded many times. The CDR3 bases are TGTGCCAGCAGTTTTTCCAATAGCGGGAGCCCCAGTTACGAGCAGTACTTC. It yields the protein CASSFSNSGSPSYEQYF. The chain carries TRBV6-2 or TRBV6-3 and TRBJ2-7; 9 bases are a match to TRBD2. This CDR3 region has 17 residues. After removal of 4 bases from V and 4 bases from J, the junction contained 14 bases not matched to a gene. Germline V CDR1 and CDR2: MNHEY, SVGEGT.

This clonotype showed up many times. The rearrangement links TRBV28 to TRBJ2-1; TRBD1 matches 9 bases. The CDR3 covers 15 residues. CDR1 and CDR2 from the germline V gene are MDHEN and SYDVKM. V trimming: 5 bases; J trimming: 4 bases; junction bases outside the gene matches: 6. The CDR3 nucleotides read TGTGCCAGCAGTACGTGGGACAGGGCTTACAATGAGCAGTTCTTC. Its protein product is CASSTWDRAYNEQFF.

In its sample, this clonotype is medium-sized. The J gene is TRBJ1-2, the V gene TRBV28; no reliable D call. The CDR3 totals 14 residues. The V and J ends lost 5 bases and 6 bases respectively, with 16 bases between them. Germline lookup yields CDR1 MDHEN and CDR2 SYDVKM. The CDR3 DNA reads as TGTGCCAGCAGTATGACTACGGGTTTAAATGGCTACACCTTC. This gives the protein CASSMTTGLNGYTF.

This clonotype was found many times. This rearrangement joins TRBV21-1 to TRBJ2-1; the D call TRBD1 from the table was never checked on the DNA. TRBV21-1 is deemed a pseudogene. The CDR3 has 10 residues. CDR3 in DNA: TGTGCCACCCGAGGGGACAGGCCCTTCTTC. Its translation: CATRGDRPFF.

This clonotype was seen a handful of times. The V and J genes are TRBV6-5 and TRBJ2-3; 8 bases line up with TRBD1. The CDR3 has 13 residues. Germline V gene data show CDR1 as MNHEY and CDR2 as SVGAGI. J was trimmed by 1 base and V by 6 bases; bases with no gene match: 0. The CDR3 protein is CASRGQGTDTQYF. DNA for the CDR3: TGTGCCAGCAGGGGACAGGGCACAGATACGCAGTATTTT.

Here the CDR3 DNA reads TGTGCCAGCAGACTAGCGGGTACCGGGGAGCTGTTTTTT. Encoded protein: CASRLAGTGELFF. The chain combines TRBV7-9 with TRBJ2-2, with TRBD2 identical over 9 bases. V trimming: 6 bases; J trimming: 5 bases; junction bases outside the gene matches: 1. The CDR3 spans 13 residues. Germline V gene lookup returns CDR1 SEHNR and CDR2 FQNEAQ (reference sequence).

V is TRBV6-5 and J is TRBJ2-7; tentatively, D is TRBD1 (6 bases). V shed 6 bases and J shed 4 bases, with 13 bases lying between them. The CDR3 has 13 residues. From germline, CDR1 is MNHEY and CDR2 SVGAGI. The CDR3 loop reads CASRPGQSYEQYF. CDR3 DNA sequence: TGTGCCAGCAGGCCAGGACAGTCATACGAGCAGTACTTC.

The gene calls are TRBV4-1 and TRBJ2-1; a possible D gene is TRBD2 (5 bases). CDR1 MGHRA and CDR2 YSYEKL come from the germline V gene. The CDR3 is 19 amino acids. The V gene lost 4 bases and the J gene lost 0 bases, with 22 bases spanning the gap. The CDR3 spells CASSPILSPGTSSYNEQFF. CDR3 nucleotide sequence: TGCGCCAGCAGCCCCATCCTCTCCCCGGGAACTAGCTCCTACAATGAGCAGTTCTTC.

J is TRBJ2-1 and V is TRBV20-1, with 9 bases identical to TRBD2. The CDR3 extends over 17 amino acids. V shed 2 bases, J shed 2 bases, and the junction held 10 bases outside the gene matches. Germline CDR1 DFQATT, CDR2 SNEGSKA (reference sequence). CDR3 sequence: CSARKAGGSLPYNEQFF. The CDR3 DNA reads TGCAGTGCTAGAAAAGCGGGAGGATCCCTACCCTACAATGAGCAGTTCTTC.

This clonotype was seen many times. The rearrangement joins TRBV20-1 to TRBJ2-3; 10 bases map to TRBD2. Germline values: CDR1 DFQATT, CDR2 SNEGSKA (reference sequence). The CDR3 is 14 amino acids. V lost 5 bases to trimming and J lost 5 bases; unmatched junction nucleotides: 7. The CDR3 nucleotides read TGCAGTGCTCGGGCTAGCGGGAGAGGAGATACGCAGTATTTT. It codes for CSARASGRGDTQYF.

This clonotype was seen many times. This chain connects TRBV19 to TRBJ2-6; no definite D call. The CDR3 contains 12 residues. V was cut by 6 bases and J by 4 bases, with 4 bases left in between. The germline V gene has CDR1 LNHDA and CDR2 SQIVND (reference sequence). CDR3 DNA: TGTGCCAGTAGGCTGGGGGCCAACGTCCTGACTTTC. Encoded protein: CASRLGANVLTF.

This clonotype was seen only a few times. The rearrangement uses TRBV19 and TRBJ2-5, with TRBD1 identical over 7 bases. The J segment lost 0 bases and the V segment lost 6 bases, leaving 7 bases of the junction unmatched. The CDR3 totals 15 residues. The germline CDR1 and CDR2 sequences are LNHDA and SQIVND (reference sequence). CDR3 coding DNA: TGTGCCAGTAGGGGAAACAGGGGTTACCAAGAGACCCAGTACTTC. It is translated as CASRGNRGYQETQYF.

In its sample, this clonotype was seen many times. The chain recombines TRBV2 with TRBJ2-3; TRBD1 matches 8 bases. J was trimmed by 1 base and V by 7 bases; bases with no gene match: 7. Germline V gives CDR1 SNHLY, CDR2 FYNNEI. This CDR3 is 15 amino acids long. The CDR3 region has the DNA TGTGCCAGCATTATCGACAGGGGAGGCACAGATACGCAGTATTTT. Protein: CASIIDRGGTDTQYF.

This clonotype was counted many times. This chain links TRBV20-1 with TRBJ1-1; 10 nucleotides match TRBD1. Per germline, CDR1 DFQATT and CDR2 SNEGSKA (reference sequence). V lost 6 bases to trimming and J lost 4 bases; unmatched junction nucleotides: 11. This CDR3 is 15 amino acids long. CDR3 in amino acids: CSALEGGTGATEAFF. In DNA, the CDR3 is TGCAGTGCCTTAGAGGGGGGGACAGGGGCCACTGAAGCTTTCTTT.

This clonotype was counted many times. The rearrangement links TRBV7-9 to TRBJ2-3; 9 bases are a match to TRBD2. Germline CDR1 and CDR2: SEHNR and FQNEAQ (reference sequence). Trimming took 5 bases from V and 2 from J; bases not matched to a gene: 5. The CDR3 covers 15 residues. The CDR3, as DNA: TGTGCCAGCAGCCAAAAGCGGGAGGTCACAGATACGCAGTATTTT. It codes for CASSQKREVTDTQYF.

The sample holds a few counts of this clonotype. The rearrangement joins TRBV6-2 or TRBV6-3 to TRBJ2-7; tentatively, D is TRBD1 (6 bases). There are 12 residues in the CDR3. V was cut by 6 bases and J by 2 bases, with 8 bases left in between. The germline V gene has CDR1 MNHEY and CDR2 SVGEGT. In DNA form, the CDR3 reads TGTGCCAGCAGCGGGACAACCTACGAGCAGTACTTC. This gives the protein CASSGTTYEQYF.

This clonotype was detected only a few times. The chain combines TRBV10-1 with TRBJ2-3; D is possibly TRBD2 (5 bases). There are 12 residues in the CDR3. Trimming removed 7 bases from V and 1 base from J, with 6 bases in between. Germline V gene lookup returns CDR1 WNHNN and CDR2 SYGVQD (reference sequence). CDR3 DNA sequence: TGCGCCAGCAACGGGGGCACAGATACGCAGTATTTT. It encodes CASNGGTDTQYF.

The chain combines TRBV20-1 with TRBJ2-7; 8 nucleotides match TRBD2. Germline values: CDR1 DFQATT, CDR2 SNEGSKA (reference sequence). J lost 0 bases, V lost 4 bases, and 14 bases had no gene match. The CDR3 consists of 17 residues. As DNA, the CDR3 is TGCAGTGCTAACTCCGGGACTAGTGATACCCTCTCCTACGAGCAGTACTTC. This gives the protein CSANSGTSDTLSYEQYF.

This clonotype was seen many times. This chain joins TRBV28 and TRBJ2-3; 8 bases are shared with TRBD2. Germline assignment: CDR1 MDHEN and CDR2 SYDVKM. The J segment lost 3 bases and the V segment lost 3 bases, leaving 26 bases of the junction unmatched. This CDR3 comprises 22 residues. The CDR3: CASSLIHLALSGSMLRTDTQYF. CDR3 bases: TGTGCCAGCAGTTTGATCCACCTGGCACTGAGCGGGAGTATGTTGAGGACAGATACGCAGTATTTT.

This clonotype was observed at least ten times. V gene TRBV5-1 combines with J gene TRBJ2-3, with D unclear. V was pared by 6 bases and J by 4 bases, with 12 bases between. CDR1 is SGHRS, CDR2 YFSETQ, per germline. This CDR3 has 13 amino acids. The CDR3 DNA sequence: TGCGCCAGCAACTCCCTCCAGGCAGATACGCAGTATTTT. As protein: CASNSLQADTQYF.

This clonotype was seen ten or more times. This chain joins TRBV5-5 and TRBJ2-7; 11 bases line up with TRBD2. After removal of 2 bases from V and 4 bases from J, the junction contained 8 bases not matched to a gene. CDR1 and CDR2 (germline): SGHKS, YYEKEE (reference sequence). The CDR3 is made up of 16 amino acids. In DNA, the CDR3 is TGTGCCAGCAGCTTAGGTGTGGGGACTAGCGGTTACGAGCAGTACTTC. Translating gives CASSLGVGTSGYEQYF.

This clonotype came up many times. This rearrangement joins TRBV14 to TRBJ2-4; TRBD1 agrees at 8 bases. The junction had 2 bases not matched to a gene; V was cut back by 5 bases and J by 2 bases. Germline lookup yields CDR1 SGHDN and CDR2 FVKESK. The CDR3 is 14 residues long. The DNA of the CDR3 is TGTGCCAGCAGCAACAGGGGGACCAAAAACATTCAGTACTTC. It is translated as CASSNRGTKNIQYF.

This clonotype was observed many times. CDR3 in amino acids: CASSLGLAGPYEQYF. The CDR3 DNA reads TGCGCCAGCAGCTTGGGTCTAGCGGGGCCCTACGAGCAGTACTTC. The chain couples TRBV5-1 to TRBJ2-7; the match to TRBD2 covers 9 bases. The CDR3 runs 15 residues. Germline values: CDR1 SGHRS, CDR2 YFSETQ. J was trimmed by 2 bases and V by 0 bases; bases with no gene match: 3.

By proportion, this clonotype is medium-sized (0.01 to 0.1%). The gene calls are TRBV12-3 or TRBV12-4 and TRBJ1-2, with TRBD1 matching over 7 bases. This CDR3 is built from 12 residues. V shed 6 bases, J shed 4 bases, and the junction held 2 bases outside the gene matches. CDR3: CASRGDSYGYTF. Written as DNA, the CDR3 is TGTGCCAGCAGGGGGGACAGCTATGGCTACACCTTC.